The clone carrying this T cell receptor beta chain appeared a few times. Its antigen is not known. The sample belongs to a study of T cell repertoires in cytomegalovirus infection. Using its own MiXCR run on the reads, TCRdb lists one record per CDR3 protein. The table lists roughly 860,000 distinct CDR3 sequences, 32% of them singletons. The CDR3 is 14 amino acids. V dropped 0 bases and J dropped 3 bases, with 10 bases sitting between them. Per the germline V gene, CDR1 is SGHRS and CDR2 is YFSETQ. The TCR comes from a human donor in good health (CMV status not recorded). Some clones in this sample may be carry-over from other donors' samples. The V call is TRBV5-1, the J call TRBJ2-7, with D perhaps matching TRBD1 (6 bases). The sequences come from cultured CD8+ T cells from PBMCs, collected from culture after CMV antigen stimulation. The CDR3 region is CASSLADRFYEQYF. Written as DNA, the CDR3 is TGCGCCAGCAGCTTGGCCGACAGGTTCTACGAGCAGTACTTC.